Shown below are 3 T cell receptor beta chains from a single sample sequenced in a study of blood T cell repertoires in COVID-19. Some clones are missing from TCRdb's copy, which holds only in-frame ones; the method was immunoSEQ multiplex PCR. Counted here are about 90,000 clones, around 88% occurring once; the ten biggest clones make up 1.2%. The sample taken for sequencing was peripheral blood. Source of these receptors: a man at least 80 years old with active or convalescent COVID-19.

V usage is TRBV5-5 and J usage is TRBJ2-1; a weak D match, TRBD2 (5 bases). Trimming removed 1 base from V and 0 bases from J, with 8 bases in between. This CDR3 is 15 amino acids long. Per the germline V gene, CDR1 is SGHKS and CDR2 is YYEKEE (reference sequence). CDR3 nucleotide sequence: TGTGCCAGCAGCTTGAGCGGAAACTCCTACAATGAGCAGTTCTTC. Amino acid sequence: CASSLSGNSYNEQFF. Together with reference TRBV5-5 and TRBJ2-1, the CDR3 gives the full variable domain: DAGVTQSPTHLIKTRGQQVTLRCSPISGHKSVSWYQQVLGQGPQFIFQYYEKEERGRGNFPDRFSARQFPNYSSELNVNALLLGDSALYLCASSLSGNSYNEQFFGPGTRLTVL.

CDR3 sequence: CASSLVNGNTEAFF. CDR3 nucleotides: TGTGCCAGCAGCCTCGTAAACGGGAACACTGAAGCTTTCTTT. The chain carries TRBV6-5 and TRBJ1-1; D ambiguous. This CDR3 region has 14 residues. Germline-derived CDR1 and CDR2 are MNHEY and SVGAGI. Trimming took off 6 bases at V and 1 base at J, with 12 bases between the two ends.

V and J are TRBV19 and TRBJ2-3; no reliable D call. The CDR3 is 15 residues long. With 3 bases removed from V and 0 bases from J, the gap between germline ends came to 10 bases. The germline V gene has CDR1 LNHDA and CDR2 SQIVND (reference sequence). The CDR3 sequence: CASSISADSTDTQYF. The CDR3 DNA is TGTGCCAGTAGTATCAGTGCGGATAGCACAGATACGCAGTATTTT. Supplemented by reference TRBV19 and TRBJ2-3, the full variable domain reads DGGITQSPKYLFRKEGQNVTLSCEQNLNHDAMYWYRQDPGQGLRLIYYSQIVNDFQKGDIAEGYSVSREKKESFPLTVTSAQKNPTAFYLCASSISADSTDTQYFGPGTRLTVL.